These 21 T cell receptor beta chains came from one sample sequenced in a study of cytomegalovirus exposure and HLA in healthy donors. PCR used 60 Vbeta primers and 13 Jbeta primers. Produced via immunoSEQ multiplex PCR; TCRdb's table is partial and in-frame only. The sample records around 91,000 clones, approximately 78% being singletons. Sequenced: PBMCs. These receptors were collected from a woman aged 40 to 50 in good health and CMV-seropositive.

Only one count was recorded for this clone. The V gene is TRBV19, the J gene TRBJ1-3; no firm D call. The CDR3 totals 14 residues. V lost 2 bases and J lost 4, with 9 bases in between. Per the germline V gene, CDR1 is LNHDA and CDR2 is SQIVND (reference sequence). The CDR3 here is CASSIIGRGNTIYF. CDR3 coding DNA: TGTGCCAGTAGTATAATTGGCCGCGGAAACACCATATATTTT.

The count of this clone is one. CDR3 sequence: CASSGTGGTDTQYF. The CDR3 DNA is TGTGCCAGCAGCGGGACAGGGGGCACAGATACGCAGTATTTT. This sequence joins TRBV6-4 and TRBJ2-3; 10 nucleotides line up with TRBD1. The germline gives CDR1 MRHNA, CDR2 SNTAGT. V gave up 6 bases and J gave up 1 base; unmatched junction bases: 1. The CDR3 is made up of 14 amino acids.

This clone has just a few counts. The V call is TRBV19, the J call TRBJ2-2, with D unresolved. With 3 bases removed from V and 5 bases from J, the gap between germline ends came to 7 bases. The germline V gene has CDR1 LNHDA and CDR2 SQIVND (reference sequence). CDR3 length equals 13 residues. DNA for the CDR3: TGTGCCAGTAGTATTTGGGCTACCGGGGAGCTGTTTTTT. Its translation: CASSIWATGELFF. Together with reference TRBV19 and TRBJ2-2, the CDR3 gives the full variable domain: DGGITQSPKYLFRKEGQNVTLSCEQNLNHDAMYWYRQDPGQGLRLIYYSQIVNDFQKGDIAEGYSVSREKKESFPLTVTSAQKNPTAFYLCASSIWATGELFFGEGSRLTVL.

The rearrangement links TRBV5-1 to TRBJ2-7; 11 nucleotides line up with TRBD1. The CDR3 consists of 14 residues. The germline V gene encodes CDR1 SGHRS and CDR2 YFSETQ. V shed 4 bases and J 7 bases; nucleotides not matched to a gene: 7. The CDR3 nucleotides are TGCGCCAGCAGCCGGGACAGGGGGATGGAGGAGCAGTACTTC. This sequence encodes CASSRDRGMEEQYF.

This clone was seen only a few times. The rearrangement uses TRBV7-2 and TRBJ1-1; TRBD1 matches 8 bases. The CDR3 has 12 residues. V trimming: 4 bases; J trimming: 10 bases; junction bases outside the gene matches: 5. The germline gives CDR1 SGHTA, CDR2 FQGNSA. CDR3 protein: CASSSRTGIAFF. Written as DNA, the CDR3 is TGTGCCAGCAGCTCCCGGACAGGGATAGCTTTCTTT.

This rearrangement joins TRBV7-2 to TRBJ1-4; no clear D. The V end was cut by 1 base, the J end by 0 bases, with 3 bases between. The CDR3 covers 14 residues. Germline values: CDR1 SGHTA, CDR2 FQGNSA. This chain's CDR3 is CASSLDTTNEKLFF. In DNA, the CDR3 is TGTGCCAGCAGCTTAGATACAACTAATGAAAAACTGTTTTTT. The full variable domain, completed using reference TRBV7-2 and TRBJ1-4, is GAGVSQSPSNKVTEKGKDVELRCDPISGHTALYWYRQSLGQGLEFLIYFQGNSAPDKSGLPSDRFSAERTGGSVSTLTIQRTQQEDSAVYLCASSLDTTNEKLFFGSGTQLSVL.

The rearrangement links TRBV6-1 to TRBJ2-7, with 13 bases matching TRBD2. J gave up 2 bases and V 3 bases, and 1 base lay outside the gene matches. CDR3 length: 15 residues. The germline gives CDR1 MNHNS, CDR2 SASEGT. Written as DNA, the CDR3 is TGTGCCAGCAGTGACGGACTAGCGGGAGCCTACGAGCAGTACTTC. The encoded protein is CASSDGLAGAYEQYF.

This clone was detected only once. This chain links TRBV18 with TRBJ2-5; TRBD2 agrees at 8 bases. This CDR3 is 14 amino acids long. CDR1 and CDR2 from the germline V gene are KGHSH and LQKENI. Trimming at V came to 3 bases and at J to 3 bases, leaving 3 bases not matched to a gene. CDR3 nucleotide sequence: TGTGCCAGCTCACCGCTGACTAGCGAAGAGACCCAGTACTTC. Translation: CASSPLTSEETQYF.

The chain joins TRBV6-4 to TRBJ2-7; TRBD2 matches at 8 bases. V was pared by 4 bases and J by 6 bases, with 17 bases of the junction left unmatched. This CDR3 has 17 amino acids. Per germline, CDR1 MRHNA and CDR2 SNTAGT. DNA for the CDR3: TGTGCCAGCAGTGGGAGACTAATAGCGGGAAAACAGCGCGAGCAGTACTTC. It yields the protein CASSGRLIAGKQREQYF.

The V gene is TRBV9, the J gene TRBJ2-7; 7 bases are a match to TRBD1. With 3 bases clipped from V and 0 bases from J, the junction kept 3 bases outside the gene matches. This CDR3 has 14 residues. Germline CDR1 SGDLS, CDR2 YYNGEE. The CDR3 loop reads CASSAGQSSYEQYF. CDR3 nucleotide sequence: TGTGCCAGCAGCGCGGGACAGAGCTCCTACGAGCAGTACTTC.

V and J are TRBV27 and TRBJ1-5, with D maybe TRBD1 (5 bases). The CDR3 has 15 residues. Trimming took 4 bases from V and 0 from J, leaving 10 bases between them. Germline V gives CDR1 MNHEY, CDR2 SMNVEV (reference sequence). The CDR3 bases are TGTGCCAGCAGTTACCGACAGAATAGCAATCAGCCCCAGCATTTT. Amino acid sequence: CASSYRQNSNQPQHF.

This clone appeared a few times. The chain is built from TRBV27 and TRBJ1-2; D is unclear. V gave up 0 bases and J gave up 5 bases, with 7 bases separating them. Per germline, CDR1 MNHEY and CDR2 SMNVEV (reference sequence). CDR3 length equals 13 residues. The DNA for the CDR3 is TGTGCCAGCAGTTTATCAGGCGGGTATGGCTACACCTTC. This sequence encodes CASSLSGGYGYTF.

The rearrangement links TRBV6-5 to TRBJ1-2; 7 nucleotides agree with TRBD1. In germline, CDR1 is MNHEY, CDR2 SVGAGI. V gave up 2 bases and J gave up 8 bases; unmatched junction bases: 11. This CDR3 spans 15 amino acids. The CDR3 protein is CASSYGQEGTKGYTF. The CDR3 DNA reads TGTGCCAGCAGTTACGGACAGGAGGGGACCAAAGGCTACACCTTC.

The V and J genes are TRBV19 and TRBJ2-1; 7 bases map to TRBD2. V trimming: 3 bases; J trimming: 3 bases; junction bases outside the gene matches: 2. CDR1 is LNHDA and CDR2 is SQIVND in the germline V gene (reference sequence). The CDR3 consists of 14 residues. CDR3 protein: CASSIASGYNEQFF. CDR3 in DNA: TGTGCCAGTAGTATCGCTAGCGGCTACAATGAGCAGTTCTTC.

This rearrangement joins TRBV11-3 to TRBJ2-1, with D tentatively TRBD1 (6 bases). Trimming cost V 5 bases and J 6 bases, with 17 bases left between them. CDR1 and CDR2 from the germline V gene are SGHNT and YENEEA. This CDR3 contains 15 residues. CDR3 nucleotides: TGTGCCAGCAGCCCGTCCGGGATGGGGGCCAATGAGCAGTTCTTC. Translated, it gives CASSPSGMGANEQFF.

The V gene is TRBV9, the J gene TRBJ2-1, with 11 bases lining up with TRBD2. The CDR3 is made up of 16 amino acids. Per the germline V gene, CDR1 is SGDLS and CDR2 is YYNGEE. The junction had 5 bases not matched to a gene; V was cut back by 4 bases and J by 2 bases. CDR3 in amino acids: CASSTPGLAAYNEQFF. The DNA of the CDR3 is TGTGCCAGCAGCACCCCGGGACTAGCGGCCTACAATGAGCAGTTCTTC.

This clone was picked up a small number of times. This chain joins TRBV5-1 and TRBJ2-7; TRBD2 agrees at 9 bases. The germline gives CDR1 SGHRS, CDR2 YFSETQ. The CDR3 has 16 residues. V shed 3 bases and J 5 bases; nucleotides not matched to a gene: 12. For the CDR3, the DNA is TGCGCCAGCAGCTCGGATAGCGGGAGAATGTCGAACGAGCAGTACTTC. This translates into CASSSDSGRMSNEQYF.

The table lists this clone with a count of one. V usage is TRBV7-2 and J usage is TRBJ1-2, with TRBD1 identical over 9 bases. CDR1 SGHTA and CDR2 FQGNSA come from the germline V gene. The V segment lost 5 bases and the J segment 3 bases; nucleotides outside the gene matches: 10. This CDR3 comprises 16 residues. For the CDR3, the DNA is TGTGCCAGCAGCGTAGGATTGGGACAGGGTTACTATGGCTACACCTTC. Translated, it gives CASSVGLGQGYYGYTF.

J is TRBJ2-2 and V is TRBV18, with D perhaps TRBD2 (6 bases). Germline values: CDR1 KGHSH, CDR2 LQKENI. V gave up 4 bases and J gave up 3 bases, with 15 bases separating them. The CDR3 sequence is 16 residues long. The CDR3, as DNA: TGTGCCAGCTCACTACTTCCCGGGACTGACACCGGGGAGCTGTTTTTT. Translation gives CASSLLPGTDTGELFF.

The chain has TRBV27 and TRBJ2-2, with TRBD1 matching 9 bases. The CDR3 is 16 residues long. V dropped 4 bases and J dropped 3; count of bases not matched to a gene: 6. Germline V gene sequence: CDR1 MNHEY, CDR2 SMNVEV (reference sequence). The CDR3 reads CASSSGQGTYTGELFF. The CDR3 DNA follows: TGTGCCAGCAGTTCCGGACAGGGGACGTACACCGGGGAGCTGTTTTTT.

The chain is built from TRBV28 and TRBJ2-5; 7 nucleotides line up with TRBD2. V gave up 5 bases and J gave up 5 bases; unmatched junction bases: 11. The CDR3 runs to 15 residues. Germline V gene lookup returns CDR1 MDHEN and CDR2 SYDVKM. This CDR3 reads CASSPQGLVGETQYF. CDR3 nucleotides: TGTGCCAGCAGTCCCCAAGGACTAGTCGGGGAGACCCAGTACTTC.